These T cell receptor beta chains were read from a single sample in a study of cytomegalovirus exposure and HLA in healthy donors. Libraries were prepared by immunoSEQ multiplex PCR; TCRdb keeps only in-frame clonotypes and omits some of them. The table shows about 140,000 clones, with about three fifths occurring only once. The sequenced material came from PBMCs. Receptors originate from a male donor in good health and CMV-seronegative. CDR3s include the opening cysteine and the closing phenylalanine or tryptophan. A D gene is named only where the DNA matches it firmly. Expanded clones are given a class, and other clones once, few, many or no size at all.

j_call | d_call | v_call | clone_size | cdr3_nt | cdr3_aa
TRBJ2-5 | TRBD2 | TRBV4-2 | NA | TGTGCCAGCAGCCAAGGCCGGGGGGGCCGAGAGACCCAGTACTTC | CASSQGRGGRETQYF
TRBJ2-1 | TRBD2 | TRBV7-3 | NA | TGTGCCAGCAGTCGTACTAGCGGGGGACCCAATGAGCAGTTCTTC | CASSRTSGGPNEQFF
TRBJ1-6 | TRBD1 | TRBV6-5 | NA | TGCGCCAGCAGTTCGGGACAGTCAAATTCACCCCTCCACTTT | CASSSGQSNSPLHF
TRBJ2-5 | TRBD2 | TRBV7-9 | NA | TGTGCCAGCAGCCGACGGACTAGCGGGGGGATGGGAGAGACCCAGTACTTC | CASSRRTSGGMGETQYF
TRBJ1-5 | NA | TRBV28 | NA | TGTGCCAGCAGTTGGTCGAAGGGAGCCATGAATCAGCCCCAGCATTTT | CASSWSKGAMNQPQHF
TRBJ2-1 | TRBD2 | TRBV19 | few | TGTGCCAGTAGTATGGGGCGGGGGGGGAACAATGAGCAGTTCTTC | CASSMGRGGNNEQFF
TRBJ1-3 | NA | TRBV29-1 | NA | TGCAGCGTGGGGGGACCGCATGGAGCTGGAAACACCATATATTTT | CSVGGPHGAGNTIYF
TRBJ2-2 | NA | TRBV5-1 | NA | TGCGCCAGCAGCTTGGAACCCAGGGGTACCGGGGAGCTGTTTTTT | CASSLEPRGTGELFF
TRBJ2-6 | NA | TRBV9 | NA | TGTGCCAGCAGCGCTACGGGGGCCAACGTCCTGACTTTC | CASSATGANVLTF
TRBJ2-5 | TRBD2 | TRBV13 | NA | TGTGCCAGCAGCTTAGGACTAGCGGGGGTGACCCAGTACTTC | CASSLGLAGVTQYF
TRBJ2-5 | NA | TRBV30 | NA | TGTGCCTGGAGCGGACAGGAGGGCAAGACCCAGTACTTC | CAWSGQEGKTQYF
TRBJ1-2 | NA | TRBV9 | NA | TGTGCCAGCAGCGTAGCAGCGGAGCCTGGCTACACCTTC | CASSVAAEPGYTF
TRBJ2-1 | TRBD1 | TRBV27 | few | TGTGCCAGCAGTACGGACAGGGGTTTTTACAATGAGCAGTTCTTC | CASSTDRGFYNEQFF
TRBJ1-2 | TRBD1 | TRBV10-2 | NA | TGCGCCAGCTCGGGGGGCAGGGGGCGTGACTATGGCTACACCTTC | CASSGGRGRDYGYTF
TRBJ1-1 | TRBD1 | TRBV28 | NA | TGTGCCAGCAGTTTACCCGGTGTCAGGGGGCGCGGGACTGAAGCTTTCTTT | CASSLPGVRGRGTEAFF
TRBJ1-1 | NA | TRBV5-1 | NA | TGCGCCAGCAGCCGAGCTCAGGCCCTTAACACTGAAGCTTTCTTT | CASSRAQALNTEAFF
TRBJ2-5 | TRBD2 | TRBV7-7 | NA | TGTGCCAGCAGCTTAGGACTAGCGGGGGGGAGCCAAGAGACCCAGTACTTC | CASSLGLAGGSQETQYF
TRBJ2-7 | TRBD1 | TRBV4-1 | NA | TGCGCCAGCAGCCATACGGGGACAGGGAACGAGCAGTACTTC | CASSHTGTGNEQYF
TRBJ1-5 | NA | TRBV11-1 | NA | TGTGCCAGCAGCTCCCCGCCACAGGGAGTCTATAGCAATCAGCCCCAGCATTTT | CASSSPPQGVYSNQPQHF
TRBJ1-6 | TRBD1 | TRBV7-3 | NA | TGTGCCAGCAGCTGGACAGGGGTGAATTCACCCCTCCACTTT | CASSWTGVNSPLHF
TRBJ1-1 | NA | TRBV6-5 | NA | TGTGCCAGCAGTTCAAACCTCAGGGGATATTCGGCTTTCTTT | CASSSNLRGYSAFF
TRBJ2-1 | TRBD2 | TRBV7-6 | once | TGTGCCAGCACTCTAGCGGGGTCCTACAATGAGCAGTTCTTC | CASTLAGSYNEQFF
TRBJ1-2 | NA | TRBV30 | NA | TGTGCCTGGAGTCGACAGACCAATGGCTACACCTTC | CAWSRQTNGYTF
TRBJ2-2 | NA | TRBV9 | few | TGTGCCAGCAGTCCAGATAGCGCATACACCGGGGAGCTGTTTTTT | CASSPDSAYTGELFF
TRBJ2-7 | TRBD2 | TRBV11-2 | NA | TGTGCCAGCAGCAGTCTCGGAACTAGCGTCTACGAGCAGTACTTC | CASSSLGTSVYEQYF